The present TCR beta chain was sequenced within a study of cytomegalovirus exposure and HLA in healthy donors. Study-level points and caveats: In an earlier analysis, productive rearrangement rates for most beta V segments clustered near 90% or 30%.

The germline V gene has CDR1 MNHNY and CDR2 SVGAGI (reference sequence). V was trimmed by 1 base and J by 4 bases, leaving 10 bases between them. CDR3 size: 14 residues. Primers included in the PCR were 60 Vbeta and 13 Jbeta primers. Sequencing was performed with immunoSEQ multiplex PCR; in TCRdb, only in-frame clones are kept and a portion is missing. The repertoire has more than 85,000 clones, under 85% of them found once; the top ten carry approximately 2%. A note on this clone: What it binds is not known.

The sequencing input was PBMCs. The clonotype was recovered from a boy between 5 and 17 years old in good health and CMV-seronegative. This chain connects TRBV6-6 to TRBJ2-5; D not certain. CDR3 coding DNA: TGTGCCAGCAGTTACTTTGGCGGCGGAGAGACCCAGTACTTC. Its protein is CASSYFGGGETQYF.